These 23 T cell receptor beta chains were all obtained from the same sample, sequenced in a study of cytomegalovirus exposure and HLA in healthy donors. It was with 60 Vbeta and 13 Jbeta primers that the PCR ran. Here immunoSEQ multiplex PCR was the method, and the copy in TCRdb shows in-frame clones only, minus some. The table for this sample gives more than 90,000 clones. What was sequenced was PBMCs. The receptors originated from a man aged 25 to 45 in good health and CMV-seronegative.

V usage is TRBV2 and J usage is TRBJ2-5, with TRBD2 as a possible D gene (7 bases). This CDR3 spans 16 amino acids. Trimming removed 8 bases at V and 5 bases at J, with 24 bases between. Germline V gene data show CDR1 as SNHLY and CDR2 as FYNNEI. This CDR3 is CASGSDAGAMWETQYF. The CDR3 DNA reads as TGTGCCAGCGGGAGTGATGCGGGGGCTATGTGGGAGACCCAGTACTTC.

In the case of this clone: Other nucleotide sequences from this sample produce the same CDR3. The CDR3 DNA follows: TGTGCCAGCAGCTTGGCGGGGGGCCCCACAGATACGCAGTATTTT. Translation: CASSLAGGPTDTQYF. The chain recombines TRBV7-2 with TRBJ2-3, with TRBD2 matching 8 bases. Trimming cost V 3 bases and J 2 bases; bases outside gene matches: 4. The CDR3 runs to 15 residues. The germline V gene encodes CDR1 SGHTA and CDR2 FQGNSA.

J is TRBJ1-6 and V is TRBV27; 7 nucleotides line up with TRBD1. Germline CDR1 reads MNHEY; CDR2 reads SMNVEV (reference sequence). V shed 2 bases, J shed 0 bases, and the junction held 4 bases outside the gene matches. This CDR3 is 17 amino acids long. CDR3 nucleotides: TGTGCCAGCAGTTTAACGACAGGGCGCTCCTATAATTCACCCCTCCACTTT. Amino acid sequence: CASSLTTGRSYNSPLHF.

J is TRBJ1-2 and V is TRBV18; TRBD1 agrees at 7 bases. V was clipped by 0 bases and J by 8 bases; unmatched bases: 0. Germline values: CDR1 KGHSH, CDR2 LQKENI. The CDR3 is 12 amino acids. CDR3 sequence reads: CASSPPQGGYTF. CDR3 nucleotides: TGTGCCAGCTCACCACCACAGGGGGGCTACACCTTC.

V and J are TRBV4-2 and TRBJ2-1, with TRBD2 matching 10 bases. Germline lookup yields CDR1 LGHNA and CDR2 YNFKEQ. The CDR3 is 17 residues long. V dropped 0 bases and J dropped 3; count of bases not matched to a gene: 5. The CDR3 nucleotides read TGTGCCAGCAGCCAAGATCGGGAGCGGGGGGGCTACAATGAGCAGTTCTTC. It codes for CASSQDRERGGYNEQFF.

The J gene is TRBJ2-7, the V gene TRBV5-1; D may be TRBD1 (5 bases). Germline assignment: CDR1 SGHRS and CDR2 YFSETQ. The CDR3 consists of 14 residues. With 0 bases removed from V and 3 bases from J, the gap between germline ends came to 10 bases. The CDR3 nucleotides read TGCGCCAGCAGCTTGGCCCCCGGACACTACGAGCAGTACTTC. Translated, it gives CASSLAPGHYEQYF.

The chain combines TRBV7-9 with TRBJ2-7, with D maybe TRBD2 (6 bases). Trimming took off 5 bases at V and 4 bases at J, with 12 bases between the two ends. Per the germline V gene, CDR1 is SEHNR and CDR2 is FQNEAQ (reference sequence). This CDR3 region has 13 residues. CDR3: CASSPGLIYEQYF. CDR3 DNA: TGTGCCAGCAGCCCGGGACTGATTTACGAGCAGTACTTC.

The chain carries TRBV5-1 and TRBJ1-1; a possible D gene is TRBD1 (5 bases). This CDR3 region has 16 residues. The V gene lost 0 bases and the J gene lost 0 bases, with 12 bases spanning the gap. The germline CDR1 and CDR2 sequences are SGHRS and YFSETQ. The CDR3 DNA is TGCGCCAGCAGCTTGGGGCAGGGCCTGATGAACACTGAAGCTTTCTTT. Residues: CASSLGQGLMNTEAFF.

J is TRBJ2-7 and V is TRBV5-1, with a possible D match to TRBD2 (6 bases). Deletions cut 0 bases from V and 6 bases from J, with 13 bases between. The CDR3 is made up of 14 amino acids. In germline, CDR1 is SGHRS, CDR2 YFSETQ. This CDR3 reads CASSLGGTSREQYF. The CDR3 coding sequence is TGCGCCAGCAGCTTGGGGGGGACTTCCCGCGAGCAGTACTTC.

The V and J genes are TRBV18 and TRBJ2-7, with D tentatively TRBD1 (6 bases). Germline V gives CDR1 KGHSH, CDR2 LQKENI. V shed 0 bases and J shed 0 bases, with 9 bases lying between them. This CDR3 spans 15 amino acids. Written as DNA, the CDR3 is TGTGCCAGCTCACCACCGTCCAGGGGCTCCTACGAGCAGTACTTC. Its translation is CASSPPSRGSYEQYF.

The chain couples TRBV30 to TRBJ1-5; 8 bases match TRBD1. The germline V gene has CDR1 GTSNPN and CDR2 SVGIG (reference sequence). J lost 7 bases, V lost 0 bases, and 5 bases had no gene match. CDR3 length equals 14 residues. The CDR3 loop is CAWSVGQGLQPQHF. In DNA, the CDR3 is TGTGCCTGGAGTGTCGGACAGGGACTCCAGCCCCAGCATTTT.

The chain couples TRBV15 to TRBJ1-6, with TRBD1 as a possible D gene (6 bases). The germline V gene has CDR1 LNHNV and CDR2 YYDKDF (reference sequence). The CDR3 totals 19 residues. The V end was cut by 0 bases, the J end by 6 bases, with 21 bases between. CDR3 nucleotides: TGTGCCACCAGCAGAGATCGAAGAACGGGGGGCGTAAGTAATTCACCCCTCCACTTT. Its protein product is CATSRDRRTGGVSNSPLHF.

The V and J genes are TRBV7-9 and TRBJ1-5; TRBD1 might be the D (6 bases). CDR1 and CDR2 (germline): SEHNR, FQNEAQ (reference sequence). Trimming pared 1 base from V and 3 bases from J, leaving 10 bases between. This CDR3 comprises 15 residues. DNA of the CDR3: TGTGCCAGCAGCTTAGGGGACACGGCCAATCAGCCCCAGCATTTT. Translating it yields CASSLGDTANQPQHF.

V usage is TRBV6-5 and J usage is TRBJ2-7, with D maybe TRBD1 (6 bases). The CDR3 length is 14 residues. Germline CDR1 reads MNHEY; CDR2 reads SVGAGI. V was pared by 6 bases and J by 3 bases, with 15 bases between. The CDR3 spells CASSDTGTIYEQYF. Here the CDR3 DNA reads TGTGCCAGCAGCGATACCGGGACAATCTACGAGCAGTACTTC.

CDR3: CASSPLRNTEAFF. CDR3 sequence (DNA): TGTGCCAGCAGTCCCCTTCGGAACACTGAAGCTTTCTTT. The chain has TRBV7-9 and TRBJ1-1; D unresolved. V lost 6 bases to trimming and J lost 1 base, with 9 bases between them. The length of the CDR3 is 13 residues. CDR1 is SEHNR, CDR2 FQNEAQ, per germline (reference sequence).

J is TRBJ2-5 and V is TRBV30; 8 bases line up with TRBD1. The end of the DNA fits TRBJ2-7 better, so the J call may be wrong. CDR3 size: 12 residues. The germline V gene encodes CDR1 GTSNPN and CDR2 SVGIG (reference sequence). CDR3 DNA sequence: TGTGCCTGGAGTGTACAGGGGGACGAGCAGTACTTC. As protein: CAWSVQGDEQYF.

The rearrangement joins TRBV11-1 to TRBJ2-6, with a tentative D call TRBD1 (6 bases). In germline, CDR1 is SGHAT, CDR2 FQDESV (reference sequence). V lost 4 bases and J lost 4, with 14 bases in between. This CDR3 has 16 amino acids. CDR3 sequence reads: CASSYGTLTGANVLTF. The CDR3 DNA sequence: TGTGCCAGCAGCTACGGGACATTGACAGGGGCCAACGTCCTGACTTTC.

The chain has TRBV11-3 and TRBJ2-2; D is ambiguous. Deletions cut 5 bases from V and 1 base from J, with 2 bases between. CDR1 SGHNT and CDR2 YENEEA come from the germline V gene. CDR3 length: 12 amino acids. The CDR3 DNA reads TGTGCCAGCAGCCTGAACACCGGGGAGCTGTTTTTT. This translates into CASSLNTGELFF.

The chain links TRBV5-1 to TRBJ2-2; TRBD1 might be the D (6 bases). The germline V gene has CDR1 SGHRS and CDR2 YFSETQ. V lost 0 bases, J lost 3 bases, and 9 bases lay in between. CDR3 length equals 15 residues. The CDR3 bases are TGCGCCAGCAGCTTGGGGGACACCTACACCGGGGAGCTGTTTTTT. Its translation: CASSLGDTYTGELFF.

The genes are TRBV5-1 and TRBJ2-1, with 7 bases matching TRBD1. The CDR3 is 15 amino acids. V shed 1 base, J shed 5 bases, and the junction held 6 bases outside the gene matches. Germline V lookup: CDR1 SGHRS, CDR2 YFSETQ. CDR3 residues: CASSLQGTDNNEQFF. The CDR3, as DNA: TGCGCCAGCAGCTTGCAGGGGACAGACAACAATGAGCAGTTCTTC.

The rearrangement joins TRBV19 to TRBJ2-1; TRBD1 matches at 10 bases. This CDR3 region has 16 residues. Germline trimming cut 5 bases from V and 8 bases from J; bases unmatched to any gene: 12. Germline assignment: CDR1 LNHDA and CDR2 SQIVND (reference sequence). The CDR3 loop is CASSAGGQGYRDEQFF. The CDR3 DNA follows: TGTGCCAGTAGTGCCGGGGGACAGGGGTATCGCGATGAGCAGTTCTTC.

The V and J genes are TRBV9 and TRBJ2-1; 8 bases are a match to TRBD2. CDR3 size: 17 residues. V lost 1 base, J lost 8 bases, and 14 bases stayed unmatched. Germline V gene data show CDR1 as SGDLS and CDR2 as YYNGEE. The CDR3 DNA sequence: TGTGCCAGCAGCGTACTAACCGGGAGGGGTAGGTTTGATGAGCAGTTCTTC. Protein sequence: CASSVLTGRGRFDEQFF.

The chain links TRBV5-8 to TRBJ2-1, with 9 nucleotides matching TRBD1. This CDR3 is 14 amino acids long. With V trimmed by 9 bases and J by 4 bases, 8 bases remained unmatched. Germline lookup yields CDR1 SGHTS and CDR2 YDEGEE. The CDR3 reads CAIGGQGGYNEQFF. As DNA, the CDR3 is TGTGCCATCGGGGGACAGGGAGGGTACAATGAGCAGTTCTTC. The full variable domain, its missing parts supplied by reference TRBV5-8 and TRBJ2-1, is EAGVTQSPTHLIKTRGQQATLRCSPISGHTSVYWYQQALGLGLQFLLWYDEGEERNRGNFPPRFSGRQFPNYSSELNVNALELEDSALYLCAIGGQGGYNEQFFGPGTRLTVL.